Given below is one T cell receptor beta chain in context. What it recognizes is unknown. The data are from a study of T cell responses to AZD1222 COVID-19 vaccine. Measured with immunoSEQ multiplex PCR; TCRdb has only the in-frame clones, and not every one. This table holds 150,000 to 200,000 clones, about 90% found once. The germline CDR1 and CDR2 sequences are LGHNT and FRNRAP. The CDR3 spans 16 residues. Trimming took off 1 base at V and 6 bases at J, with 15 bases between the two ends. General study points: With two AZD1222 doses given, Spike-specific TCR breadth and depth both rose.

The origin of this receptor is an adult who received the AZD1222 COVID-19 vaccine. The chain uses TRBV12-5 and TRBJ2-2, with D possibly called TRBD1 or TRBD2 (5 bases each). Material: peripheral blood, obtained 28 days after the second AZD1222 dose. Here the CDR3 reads CASGLETGTPPGELFF. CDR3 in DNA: TGTGCTAGTGGTTTGGAGACGGGGACCCCCCCCGGGGAGCTGTTTTTT.